Given below is one T cell receptor (beta chain) in context. This entry is derived from a study of cytotoxic CD8 clonotypes in ibrutinib-treated CLL. About the research overall: The cohort had 10 to 11 relapsed/refractory and 15 treatment-naive patients, 17 to 18 IGHV unmutated.

Produced via immunoSEQ multiplex PCR; TCRdb's table is partial and in-frame only. This table holds about 140,000 clones, approximately 80% found once. V dropped 0 bases and J dropped 4 bases, with 9 bases sitting between them. CDR1 SGDLS and CDR2 YYNGEE come from the germline V gene. CDR3 length: 14 residues. The source was PBMCs, collected after 12 months of ibrutinib treatment. V usage is TRBV9 and J usage is TRBJ2-3; D possibly corresponds to TRBD1 (5 bases). This receptor was taken from a human donor with chronic lymphocytic leukemia. The CDR3, as DNA: TGTGCCAGCAGCGTAGACTGGGGCGCAGATACGCAGTATTTT. Translating gives CASSVDWGADTQYF.